The clone carrying this T cell receptor (beta chain) came up a few times. TCRdb's copy holds only in-frame clones and misses some; the assay was immunoSEQ multiplex PCR. Of fewer than 200,000 clones in the sample, almost 90% were seen once. This CDR3 spans 16 amino acids. Germline CDR1 is MNHNS and CDR2 is SASEGT. V shed 0 bases and J shed 3 bases, with 9 bases lying between them. This entry comes from a study of control samples from healthy donors and cancer patients. The sequence was obtained from a woman aged 45-60 years in good health. The sequencing sample was made of blood. The chain links TRBV6-1 to TRBJ2-6, with D uncertain. The chain's CDR3 is CASSEAALGGANVLTF. The DNA of the CDR3 is TGTGCCAGCAGTGAAGCGGCGCTCGGTGGGGCCAACGTCCTGACTTTC.